The next 32 T cell receptor beta chains were all read from a single sample in a study of cytomegalovirus exposure and HLA in healthy donors. The table came from immunoSEQ multiplex PCR; TCRdb's copy has only in-frame clones and leaves some out. The data show 300,000 to 400,000 clones, 86% seen once. The specimen sequenced was PBMCs. All receptors derive from a woman in her late teens or twenties in good health and CMV-seronegative.

This chain uses TRBV4-1 with TRBJ2-7, with D perhaps TRBD2 (6 bases). V was pared by 5 bases and J by 2 bases, with 25 bases between. Germline-derived CDR1 and CDR2 are MGHRA and YSYEKL. The CDR3 consists of 18 residues. The CDR3 DNA reads TGCGCCAGCAGCTCTTCCCCGCCTGGGTCTAGCGCACCCTACGAGCAGTACTTC. Translation gives CASSSSPPGSSAPYEQYF.

The chain combines TRBV10-2 with TRBJ1-2; 9 bases align to TRBD1. CDR1 WSHSY and CDR2 SAAADI come from the germline V gene. J was trimmed by 6 bases and V by 7 bases; bases with no gene match: 6. The CDR3 runs 13 residues. CDR3 nucleotides: TGCGCCAGCATTGCCGGGACAGGGCATGGCTACACCTTC. Its translation: CASIAGTGHGYTF.

This clone occurred a few times. The chain recombines TRBV28 with TRBJ1-2, with D tentatively TRBD1 (6 bases). Trimming pared 2 bases from V and 5 bases from J, leaving 12 bases between. The germline V gene encodes CDR1 MDHEN and CDR2 SYDVKM. The CDR3 is 14 residues long. The DNA of the CDR3 is TGTGCCAGCAGTTTAACAGGGTCAGGGTATGGCTACACCTTC. It codes for CASSLTGSGYGYTF.

V is TRBV10-3 and J is TRBJ2-7; 7 nucleotides agree with TRBD1. The CDR3 sequence is 13 residues long. The V gene's germline CDR1 is ENHRY and CDR2 SYGVKD. V dropped 6 bases and J dropped 2; count of bases not matched to a gene: 4. The CDR3 region has the DNA TGTGCCATCAGAGGGACAGCGACCTACGAGCAGTACTTC. Encoded protein: CAIRGTATYEQYF.

The DNA for the CDR3 is TGTGCCAGCAGCTTAGTTCAGAACCAAGAGACCCAGTACTTC. It is translated as CASSLVQNQETQYF. The chain links TRBV7-9 to TRBJ2-5; D uncertain. Germline assignment: CDR1 SEHNR and CDR2 FQNEAQ (reference sequence). The CDR3 runs to 14 residues. With 1 base removed from V and 0 bases from J, the gap between germline ends came to 6 bases.

As concerns this clone: The sample carries other DNA sequences with the same CDR3. This chain joins TRBV5-1 and TRBJ2-7, with 8 bases identical to TRBD2. CDR1 and CDR2 (germline): SGHRS, YFSETQ. The V segment lost 0 bases and the J segment 0 bases; nucleotides outside the gene matches: 2. This CDR3 has 15 amino acids. The CDR3 is CASSLAGGSSYEQYF. In nucleotides, the CDR3 is TGCGCCAGCAGCTTGGCGGGGGGGAGCTCCTACGAGCAGTACTTC.

The V gene is TRBV10-2, the J gene TRBJ1-3; D remains unclear. Germline loops: CDR1 WSHSY, CDR2 SAAADI. The V gene lost 3 bases and the J gene lost 4 bases, with 16 bases spanning the gap. The CDR3 has 16 residues. The CDR3 coding sequence is TGCGCCAGCAGTGACAATACCCCGGCGGGGGGAAACACCATATATTTT. It is translated as CASSDNTPAGGNTIYF.

The chain couples TRBV11-3 to TRBJ2-7; the D gene is possibly TRBD1 (6 bases). The CDR3 loop spans 13 amino acids. Germline values: CDR1 SGHNT, CDR2 YENEEA. Trimming took 1 base from V and 4 from J, leaving 8 bases between them. CDR3 residues: CASSLGGLYEQYF. CDR3 sequence (DNA): TGTGCCAGCAGCTTAGGGGGGCTTTACGAGCAGTACTTC.

This chain joins TRBV6-6 and TRBJ1-3; 9 nucleotides match TRBD1. Looked up from germline, CDR1 is MNHNY and CDR2 is SVGAGI (reference sequence). This CDR3 comprises 14 residues. V shed 4 bases, J shed 7 bases, and the junction held 5 bases outside the gene matches. The CDR3 nucleotides read TGTGCCAGCAGTTCGGACAGGGGACGGAACACCATATATTTT. Protein sequence: CASSSDRGRNTIYF.

This chain links TRBV5-1 with TRBJ1-1; D ambiguous. The CDR3 is 15 residues long. Deletions cut 1 base from V and 0 bases from J, with 10 bases between. The germline V gene has CDR1 SGHRS and CDR2 YFSETQ. For the CDR3, the DNA is TGCGCCAGCAGCTTGCGGGCGGGTGTGAACACTGAAGCTTTCTTT. Translating gives CASSLRAGVNTEAFF. Looking up the rest from reference TRBV5-1 and TRBJ1-1 gives the full variable domain: KAGVTQTPRYLIKTRGQQVTLSCSPISGHRSVSWYQQTPGQGLQFLFEYFSETQRNKGNFPGRFSGRQFSNSRSEMNVSTLELGDSALYLCASSLRAGVNTEAFFGQGTRLTVV.

The chain uses TRBV5-1 and TRBJ2-3; 14 positions match TRBD2. The CDR3 has 19 amino acids. The germline CDR1 and CDR2 sequences are SGHRS and YFSETQ. J lost 0 bases, V lost 1 base, and 7 bases had no gene match. CDR3 coding DNA: TGCGCCAGCAGCTTGTTTGGGGGACTAGCGGGAGTAAGCACAGATACGCAGTATTTT. Protein product: CASSLFGGLAGVSTDTQYF.

This clone was seen a handful of times. The chain combines TRBV27 with TRBJ1-5; the D gene is possibly TRBD1 (5 bases). This CDR3 region has 17 residues. Germline V lookup: CDR1 MNHEY, CDR2 SMNVEV (reference sequence). The V gene lost 6 bases and the J gene lost 7 bases, with 25 bases spanning the gap. CDR3 nucleotide sequence: TGTGCCAGCAGCCCTTTTGGTACAGGCAGGTTGCGGCAGCCCCAGCATTTT. This codes for CASSPFGTGRLRQPQHF.

The chain employs TRBV15 and TRBJ2-1, with no clear D. The CDR3 is 14 amino acids. Trimming removed 6 bases at V and 4 bases at J, with 13 bases between. Per the germline V gene, CDR1 is LNHNV and CDR2 is YYDKDF (reference sequence). CDR3 coding DNA: TGTGCCACCAGGTTCGGTGAACGGTACAATGAGCAGTTCTTC. Encoded protein: CATRFGERYNEQFF.

This chain joins TRBV6-5 and TRBJ1-4, with a tentative D call TRBD1 (5 bases). Trimming stripped 4 bases from V and 2 bases from J, with 11 bases between. Germline values: CDR1 MNHEY, CDR2 SVGAGI. The CDR3 spans 15 residues. For the CDR3, the DNA is TGTGCCAGCAGTTCCTGGGGGGGTACTAATGAAAAACTGTTTTTT. Translated, it gives CASSSWGGTNEKLFF.

The table lists this clone with a count of one. CDR3 in amino acids: CASSLVSREQYF. The CDR3 nucleotides are TGCGCCAGCAGCTTGGTCTCGCGGGAGCAGTACTTC. This rearrangement joins TRBV5-1 to TRBJ2-7; D call uncertain. Germline lookup yields CDR1 SGHRS and CDR2 YFSETQ. This CDR3 region has 12 residues. V was pared by 0 bases and J by 7 bases, with 8 bases between.

This clone came up once. This sequence joins TRBV2 and TRBJ2-3; 10 positions agree with TRBD1. The CDR3 spans 14 residues. Trimming at V came to 4 bases and at J to 4 bases, leaving 2 bases not matched to a gene. The V gene's germline CDR1 is SNHLY and CDR2 FYNNEI. The CDR3 here is CASSGDRGADTQYF. CDR3 sequence (DNA): TGTGCCAGCAGTGGGGACAGGGGTGCAGATACGCAGTATTTT.

This clone was found once. The chain uses TRBV7-9 and TRBJ2-1; D is uncertain. Germline V CDR1 and CDR2: SEHNR, FQNEAQ (reference sequence). The V end was cut by 6 bases, the J end by 5 bases, with 2 bases between. CDR3 size: 10 residues. The CDR3 coding sequence is TGTGCCAGCAGTAACAATGAGCAGTTCTTC. It translates to CASSNNEQFF.

The chain has TRBV7-6 and TRBJ2-2; the match to TRBD2 covers 12 bases. The junction had 13 bases not matched to a gene; V was cut back by 5 bases and J by 0 bases. This CDR3 comprises 20 residues. The V gene's germline CDR1 is SGHVS and CDR2 FNYEAQ. The CDR3: CASSPHSQTSGGPNTGELFF. The CDR3 DNA sequence: TGTGCCAGCAGCCCGCACTCCCAGACTAGCGGGGGCCCGAACACCGGGGAGCTGTTTTTT.

V is TRBV7-9 and J is TRBJ2-2, with 10 bases matching TRBD2. This CDR3 has 19 residues. The junction had 14 bases not matched to a gene; V was cut back by 3 bases and J by 4 bases. Germline V lookup: CDR1 SEHNR, CDR2 FQNEAQ (reference sequence). The CDR3 sequence: CASSFRLAGAFGGTGELFF. The CDR3 region has the DNA TGTGCCAGCAGCTTTCGGCTAGCGGGGGCATTTGGTGGCACCGGGGAGCTGTTTTTT.

A few counts support this clone. The chain joins TRBV5-1 to TRBJ1-5; D is unresolved. Trimming took 0 bases from V and 3 from J, leaving 7 bases between them. The CDR3 loop spans 14 amino acids. CDR1 SGHRS and CDR2 YFSETQ come from the germline V gene. Written as DNA, the CDR3 is TGCGCCAGCAGCTTGGATCCAGACAATCAGCCCCAGCATTTT. Its translation: CASSLDPDNQPQHF.

The rearrangement links TRBV14 to TRBJ2-5; 8 bases fit TRBD1. The V gene end was trimmed by 2 bases and the J gene end by 5 bases; junction bases not matched to a gene: 7. In germline, CDR1 is SGHDN, CDR2 FVKESK. The CDR3 runs 15 residues. The CDR3 protein is CASSQSRGRMETQYF. As DNA, the CDR3 is TGTGCCAGCAGCCAATCCAGGGGGCGGATGGAGACCCAGTACTTC. Filled out from reference TRBV14 and TRBJ2-5, the complete variable domain reads EAGVTQFPSHSVIEKGQTVTLRCDPISGHDNLYWYRRVMGKEIKFLLHFVKESKQDESGMPNNRFLAERTGGTYSTLKVQPAELEDSGVYFCASSQSRGRMETQYFGPGTRLLVL.

The chain is built from TRBV30 and TRBJ1-1; possible D gene TRBD1, 6 bases. The germline V and J ends were trimmed by 2 bases and 9 bases, with 16 bases remaining between them. The germline gives CDR1 GTSNPN, CDR2 SVGIG (reference sequence). The CDR3 contains 13 residues. The CDR3 loop reads CAWSNRADTKAFF. The DNA of the CDR3 is TGTGCCTGGAGTAACAGGGCTGATACAAAAGCTTTCTTT.

The CDR3 DNA reads as TGTGCCAGCAGCCACAAGCGGGATTTCACAGATACGCAGTATTTT. Translating gives CASSHKRDFTDTQYF. The chain links TRBV7-6 to TRBJ2-3, with 7 bases lining up with TRBD2. V lost 5 bases to trimming and J lost 2 bases; unmatched junction nucleotides: 7. This CDR3 is built from 15 residues. Germline assignment: CDR1 SGHVS and CDR2 FNYEAQ.

This rearrangement joins TRBV28 to TRBJ1-2; the D gene is possibly TRBD1 (6 bases). The CDR3 is 16 amino acids. V shed 2 bases and J shed 1 base, with 14 bases lying between them. From germline, CDR1 is MDHEN and CDR2 SYDVKM. CDR3 sequence: CASSLPPRDNNYGYTF. CDR3 DNA: TGTGCCAGCAGTTTACCACCCCGGGACAATAACTATGGCTACACCTTC.

The sample holds a few counts of this clone. The V and J genes are TRBV30 and TRBJ1-1; tentatively, D is TRBD1 (6 bases). This CDR3 comprises 14 residues. The germline V gene encodes CDR1 GTSNPN and CDR2 SVGIG (reference sequence). This chain's CDR3 is CARGRGDSNTEAFF. DNA for the CDR3: TGTGCTCGGGGCAGGGGAGATTCGAACACTGAAGCTTTCTTT.

The chain uses TRBV20-1 and TRBJ1-1; D gene unclear. Germline-derived CDR1 and CDR2 are DFQATT and SNEGSKA (reference sequence). V lost 6 bases and J lost 7, with 9 bases in between. This CDR3 comprises 10 residues. The CDR3 region is CSALLSEAFF. Written as DNA, the CDR3 is TGCAGTGCCCTTCTCAGTGAAGCTTTCTTT.

This sequence joins TRBV5-1 and TRBJ1-5; the D is unclear. Trimming left V 2 bases short and J 2 bases short, with 8 bases between. Germline values: CDR1 SGHRS, CDR2 YFSETQ. This CDR3 is built from 14 residues. The CDR3 spells CASSFGWGNQPQHF. The CDR3 coding sequence is TGCGCCAGCAGCTTCGGGTGGGGCAATCAGCCCCAGCATTTT.

CDR3: CASSPLRGSQETQYF. The DNA of the CDR3 is TGTGCCAGCAGCCCCCTAAGGGGTTCCCAAGAGACCCAGTACTTC. V usage is TRBV7-7 and J usage is TRBJ2-5, with TRBD1 as a possible D gene (5 bases). V lost 5 bases, J lost 1 base, and 14 bases lay in between. Germline values: CDR1 SSHAT, CDR2 FNYEAQ (reference sequence). This CDR3 contains 15 residues.

The rearrangement joins TRBV28 to TRBJ2-7; D unclear. The CDR3 is 11 residues long. Germline V CDR1 and CDR2: MDHEN, SYDVKM. Trimming removed 5 bases at V and 7 bases at J, with 9 bases between. CDR3 sequence reads: CASSLTGEQYF. The CDR3, as DNA: TGTGCCAGCAGTCTCACGGGTGAGCAGTACTTC. The complete variable domain, with remaining parts taken from reference TRBV28 and TRBJ2-7, reads DVKVTQSSRYLVKRTGEKVFLECVQDMDHENMFWYRQDPGLGLRLIYFSYDVKMKEKGDIPEGYSVSREKKERFSLILESASTNQTSMYLCASSLTGEQYFGPGTRLTVT.

The table lists this clone with a count of one. The genes are TRBV13 and TRBJ2-7; D is perhaps TRBD2 (6 bases). The length of the CDR3 is 14 residues. Looked up from germline, CDR1 is PRHDT and CDR2 is FYEKMQ (reference sequence). The germline V and J ends were trimmed by 4 bases and 6 bases, with 16 bases remaining between them. CDR3 sequence: CASSSFLAEGEQYF. DNA for the CDR3: TGTGCCAGCAGCTCCTTTTTAGCGGAGGGCGAGCAGTACTTC.

The CDR3 loop reads CASSQGWTSGLTDTQYF. Here the CDR3 DNA reads TGCGCCAGCAGCCAAGGGTGGACTAGCGGGCTGACAGATACGCAGTATTTT. V is TRBV4-1 and J is TRBJ2-3, with 11 bases lining up with TRBD2. The CDR3 runs 17 residues. V was clipped by 1 base and J by 3 bases; unmatched bases: 6. Germline values: CDR1 MGHRA, CDR2 YSYEKL.

The CDR3 here is CASSDLRLDGEQFF. CDR3 nucleotides: TGTGCCAGCAGTGATTTGCGACTAGATGGTGAGCAGTTCTTC. The chain recombines TRBV6-4 with TRBJ2-1; D might be TRBD2 (6 bases). The CDR3 is 14 amino acids. Germline V gene data show CDR1 as MRHNA and CDR2 as SNTAGT. V was pared by 3 bases and J by 9 bases, with 15 bases between.